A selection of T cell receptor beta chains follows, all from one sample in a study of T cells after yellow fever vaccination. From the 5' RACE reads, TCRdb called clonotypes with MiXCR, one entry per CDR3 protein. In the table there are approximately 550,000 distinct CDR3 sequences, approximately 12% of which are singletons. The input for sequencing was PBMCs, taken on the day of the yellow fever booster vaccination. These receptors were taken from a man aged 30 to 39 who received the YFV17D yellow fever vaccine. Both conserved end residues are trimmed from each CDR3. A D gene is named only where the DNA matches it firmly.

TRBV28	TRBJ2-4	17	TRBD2	ASSPPGVAGGGAKNIQY
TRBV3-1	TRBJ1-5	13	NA	ASSHFTGWDQPQH
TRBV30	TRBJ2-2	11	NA	AWQGTSTGELF
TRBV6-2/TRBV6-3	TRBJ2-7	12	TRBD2	ASRVTSGPYEQY
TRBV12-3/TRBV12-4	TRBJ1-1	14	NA	ASSWGPQRLNTEAF
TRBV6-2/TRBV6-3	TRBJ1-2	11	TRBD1	AIGQGVVGGYT
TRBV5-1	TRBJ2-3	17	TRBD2	ASSLKLASGSFMTDTQY
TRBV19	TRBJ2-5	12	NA	ASSSRIYKETQY
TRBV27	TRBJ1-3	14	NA	ASRSAGARYGNTIY
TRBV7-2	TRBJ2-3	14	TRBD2	ASSFSAGGLGDTQY
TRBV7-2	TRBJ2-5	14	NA	ASSFEHTFLQETQY
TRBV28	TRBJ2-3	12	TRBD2	ACGGGRIADTQY
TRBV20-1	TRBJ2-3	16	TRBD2	CAYPRVAGETSTDTQY
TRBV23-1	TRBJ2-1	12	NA	ASSQWTSYNEQF
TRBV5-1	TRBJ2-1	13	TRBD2	ASSLAGGVANEQF
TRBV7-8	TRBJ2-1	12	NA	ASSLEGGLNEQF
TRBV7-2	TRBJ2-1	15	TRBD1	ASSSRTGTGDYNEQF
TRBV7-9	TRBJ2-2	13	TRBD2	ASSSGTTYTGELF
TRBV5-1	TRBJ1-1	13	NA	ASSPVGGAGTEAF
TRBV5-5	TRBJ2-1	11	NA	ASSSILANEQF
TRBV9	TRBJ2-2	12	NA	ASSVDRRAGELF
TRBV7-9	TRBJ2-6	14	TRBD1	ASSTGTGVGANVLT
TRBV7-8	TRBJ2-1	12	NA	ASSLRERGNEQF
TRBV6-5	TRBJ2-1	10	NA	ASVSSYNEQF
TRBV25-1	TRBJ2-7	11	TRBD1	ASSRAPGGEQY